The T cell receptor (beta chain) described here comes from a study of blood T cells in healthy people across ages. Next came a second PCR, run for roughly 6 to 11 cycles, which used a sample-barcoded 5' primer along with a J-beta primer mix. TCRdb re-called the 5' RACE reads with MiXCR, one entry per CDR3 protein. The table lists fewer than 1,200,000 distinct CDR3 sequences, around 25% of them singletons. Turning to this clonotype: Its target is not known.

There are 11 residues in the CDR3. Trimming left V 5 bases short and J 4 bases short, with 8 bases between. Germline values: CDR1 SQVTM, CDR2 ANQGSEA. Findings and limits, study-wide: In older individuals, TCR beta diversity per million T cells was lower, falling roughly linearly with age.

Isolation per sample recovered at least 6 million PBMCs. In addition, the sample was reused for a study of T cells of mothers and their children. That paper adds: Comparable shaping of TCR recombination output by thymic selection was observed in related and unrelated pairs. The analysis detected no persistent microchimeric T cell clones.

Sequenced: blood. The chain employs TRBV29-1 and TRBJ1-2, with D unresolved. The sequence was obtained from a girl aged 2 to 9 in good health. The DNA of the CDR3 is TGCAGCGTTAAGGACCTCTATGGCTACACCTTC. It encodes CSVKDLYGYTF.